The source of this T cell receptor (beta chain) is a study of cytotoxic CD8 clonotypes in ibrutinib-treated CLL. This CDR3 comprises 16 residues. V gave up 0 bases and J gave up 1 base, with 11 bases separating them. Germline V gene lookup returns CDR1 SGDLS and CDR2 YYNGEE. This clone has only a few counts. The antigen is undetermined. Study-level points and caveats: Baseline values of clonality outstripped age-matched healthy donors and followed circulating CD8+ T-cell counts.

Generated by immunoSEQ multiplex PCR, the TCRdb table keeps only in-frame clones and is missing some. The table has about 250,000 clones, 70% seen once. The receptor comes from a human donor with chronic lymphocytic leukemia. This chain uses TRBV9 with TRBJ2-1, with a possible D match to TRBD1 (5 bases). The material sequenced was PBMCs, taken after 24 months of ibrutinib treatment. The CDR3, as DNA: TGTGCCAGCAGCGTAGATGGGCGGACATCCTACAATGAGCAGTTCTTC. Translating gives CASSVDGRTSYNEQFF.